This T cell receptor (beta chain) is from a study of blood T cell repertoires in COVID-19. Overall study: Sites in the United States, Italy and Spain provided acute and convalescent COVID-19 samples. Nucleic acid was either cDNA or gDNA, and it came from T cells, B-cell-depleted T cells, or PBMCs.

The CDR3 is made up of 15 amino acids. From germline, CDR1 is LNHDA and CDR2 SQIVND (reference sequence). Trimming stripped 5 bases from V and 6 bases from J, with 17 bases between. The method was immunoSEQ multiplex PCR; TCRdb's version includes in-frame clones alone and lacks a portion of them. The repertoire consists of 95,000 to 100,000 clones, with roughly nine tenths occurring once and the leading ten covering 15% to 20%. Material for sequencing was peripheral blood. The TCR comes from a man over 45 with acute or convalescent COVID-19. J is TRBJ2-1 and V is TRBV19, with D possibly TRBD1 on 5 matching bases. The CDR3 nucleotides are TGTGCCAGTAGTGTCCCGCAGGGATCCGGCAATGAGCAGTTCTTC. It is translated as CASSVPQGSGNEQFF.